This T cell receptor (beta chain) was identified in a study of blood T cell repertoires in COVID-19. In the study overall: Material from acute and convalescent COVID-19 was sourced from the United States, Italy and Spain.

This clone was picked up one time. Per the germline V gene, CDR1 is MNHEY and CDR2 is SVGEGT. This CDR3 contains 14 residues. The V gene end was trimmed by 5 bases and the J gene end by 5 bases; junction bases not matched to a gene: 4. In the authors' workflow: How many nucleated cells were present was estimated from reference gene primer amplification. Assay: immunoSEQ multiplex PCR; the TCRdb copy retains only in-frame clones and omits some. That table supplies the V and J calls and clone size; D and trimming were determined from the DNA. This sample has about 300,000 clones, with nearly 90% found just once.

This TCR came from a man aged 18 to 30 with active or convalescent COVID-19. Specimen: peripheral blood. This rearrangement joins TRBV6-2 or TRBV6-3 to TRBJ1-5, with 9 bases fitting TRBD1. CDR3 amino acids: CASSTGGDHQPQHF. The CDR3 DNA sequence: TGTGCCAGCAGTACAGGGGGCGACCATCAGCCCCAGCATTTT.